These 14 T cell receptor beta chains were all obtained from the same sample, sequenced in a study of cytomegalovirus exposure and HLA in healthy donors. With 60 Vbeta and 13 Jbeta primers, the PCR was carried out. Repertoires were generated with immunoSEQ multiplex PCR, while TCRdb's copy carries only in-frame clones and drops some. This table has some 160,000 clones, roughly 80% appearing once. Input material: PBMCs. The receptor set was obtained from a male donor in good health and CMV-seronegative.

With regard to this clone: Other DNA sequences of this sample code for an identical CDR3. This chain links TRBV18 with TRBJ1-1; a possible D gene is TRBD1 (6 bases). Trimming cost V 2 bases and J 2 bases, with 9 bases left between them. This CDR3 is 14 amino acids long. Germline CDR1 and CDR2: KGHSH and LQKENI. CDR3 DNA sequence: TGTGCCAGCTCACCATCGACAGGTAACACTGAAGCTTTCTTT. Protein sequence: CASSPSTGNTEAFF.

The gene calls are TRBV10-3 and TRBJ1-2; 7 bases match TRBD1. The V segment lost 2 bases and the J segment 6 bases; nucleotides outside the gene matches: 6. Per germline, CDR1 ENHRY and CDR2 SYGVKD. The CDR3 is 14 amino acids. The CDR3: CAISEDREWDGYTF. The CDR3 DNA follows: TGTGCCATCAGTGAGGACAGGGAATGGGATGGCTACACCTTC.

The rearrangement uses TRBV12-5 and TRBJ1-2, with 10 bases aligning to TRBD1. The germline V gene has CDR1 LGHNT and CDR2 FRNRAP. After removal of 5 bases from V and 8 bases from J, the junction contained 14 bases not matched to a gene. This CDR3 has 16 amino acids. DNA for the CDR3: TGTGCTAGTGGTGGGGACAGGGGAATAGGTCAGCGCGGCTACACCTTC. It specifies CASGGDRGIGQRGYTF.

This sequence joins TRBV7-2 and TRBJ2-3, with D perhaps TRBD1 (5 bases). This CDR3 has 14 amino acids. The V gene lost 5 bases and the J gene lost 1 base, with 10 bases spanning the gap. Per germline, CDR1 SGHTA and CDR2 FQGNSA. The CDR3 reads CASSQATGTDTQYF. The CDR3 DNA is TGTGCCAGCAGCCAGGCGACAGGCACAGATACGCAGTATTTT.

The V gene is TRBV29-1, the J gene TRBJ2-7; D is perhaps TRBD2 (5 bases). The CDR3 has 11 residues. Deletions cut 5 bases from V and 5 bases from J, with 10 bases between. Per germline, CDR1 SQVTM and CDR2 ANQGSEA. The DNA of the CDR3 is TGCAGCGTTCGGACTCCCAACGAGCAGTACTTC. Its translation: CSVRTPNEQYF.

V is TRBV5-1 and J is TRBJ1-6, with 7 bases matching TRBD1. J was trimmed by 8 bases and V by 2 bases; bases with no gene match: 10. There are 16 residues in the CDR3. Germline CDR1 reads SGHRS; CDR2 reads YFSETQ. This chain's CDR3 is CASSFAIGTADSPLHF. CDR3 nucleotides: TGCGCCAGCAGCTTTGCTATAGGGACAGCCGATTCACCCCTCCACTTT.

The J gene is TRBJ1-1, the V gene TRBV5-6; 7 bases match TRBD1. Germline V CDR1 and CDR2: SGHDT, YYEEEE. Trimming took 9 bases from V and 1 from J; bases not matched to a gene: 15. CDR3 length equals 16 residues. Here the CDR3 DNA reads TGTGCCACCACCTTCGGACCAGGGGGTGGGAACACTGAAGCTTTCTTT. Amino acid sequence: CATTFGPGGGNTEAFF. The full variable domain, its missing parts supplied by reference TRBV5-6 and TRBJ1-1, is DAGVTQSPTHLIKTRGQQVTLRCSPKSGHDTVSWYQQALGQGPQFIFQYYEEEERQRGNFPDRFSGHQFPNYSSELNVNALLLGDSALYLCATTFGPGGGNTEAFFGQGTRLTVV.

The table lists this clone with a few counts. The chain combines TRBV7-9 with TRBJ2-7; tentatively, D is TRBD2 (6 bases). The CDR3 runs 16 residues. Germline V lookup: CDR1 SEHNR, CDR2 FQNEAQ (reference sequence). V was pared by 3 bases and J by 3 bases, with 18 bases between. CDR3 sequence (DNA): TGTGCCAGCAGCTTCAAGTCAGGTAGCGGCGACTACGAGCAGTACTTC. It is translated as CASSFKSGSGDYEQYF.

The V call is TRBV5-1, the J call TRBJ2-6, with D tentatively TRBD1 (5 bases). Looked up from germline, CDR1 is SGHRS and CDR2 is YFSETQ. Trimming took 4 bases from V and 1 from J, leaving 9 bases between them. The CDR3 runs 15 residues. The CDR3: CASSVQGSGANVLTF. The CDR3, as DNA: TGCGCCAGCAGCGTTCAGGGTTCTGGGGCCAACGTCCTGACTTTC.

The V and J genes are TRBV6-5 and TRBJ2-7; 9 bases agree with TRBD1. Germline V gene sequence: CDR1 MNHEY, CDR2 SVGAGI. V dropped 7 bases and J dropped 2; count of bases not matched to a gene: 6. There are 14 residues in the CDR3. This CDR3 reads CASTPGQGPYEQYF. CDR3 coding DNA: TGTGCCAGCACCCCGGGACAGGGACCCTACGAGCAGTACTTC.

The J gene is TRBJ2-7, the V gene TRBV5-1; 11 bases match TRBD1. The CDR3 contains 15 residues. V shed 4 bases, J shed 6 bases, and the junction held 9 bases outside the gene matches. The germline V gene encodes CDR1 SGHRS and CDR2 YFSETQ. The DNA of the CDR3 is TGCGCCAGCAGCACGGGACAGGGGGTATTCGTCGAGCAGTACTTC. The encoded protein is CASSTGQGVFVEQYF. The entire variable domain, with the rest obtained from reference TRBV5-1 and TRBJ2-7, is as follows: KAGVTQTPRYLIKTRGQQVTLSCSPISGHRSVSWYQQTPGQGLQFLFEYFSETQRNKGNFPGRFSGRQFSNSRSEMNVSTLELGDSALYLCASSTGQGVFVEQYFGPGTRLTVT.

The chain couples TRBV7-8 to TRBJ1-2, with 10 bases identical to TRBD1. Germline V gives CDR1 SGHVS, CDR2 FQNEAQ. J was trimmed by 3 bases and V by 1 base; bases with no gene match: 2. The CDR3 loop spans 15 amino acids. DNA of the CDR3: TGTGCCAGCAGCTTAGGACAGGGGGCGGACTATGGCTACACCTTC. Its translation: CASSLGQGADYGYTF.

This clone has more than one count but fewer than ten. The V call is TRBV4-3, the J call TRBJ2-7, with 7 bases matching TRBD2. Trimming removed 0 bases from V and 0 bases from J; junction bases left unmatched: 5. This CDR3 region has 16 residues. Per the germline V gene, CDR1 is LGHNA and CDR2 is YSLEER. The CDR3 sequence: CASSQEVTGGSYEQYF. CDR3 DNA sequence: TGCGCCAGCAGCCAAGAGGTCACGGGGGGCTCCTACGAGCAGTACTTC.

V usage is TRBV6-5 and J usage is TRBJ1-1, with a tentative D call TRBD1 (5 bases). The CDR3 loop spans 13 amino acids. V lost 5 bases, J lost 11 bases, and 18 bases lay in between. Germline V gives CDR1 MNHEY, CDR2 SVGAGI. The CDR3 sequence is CASSDTGGLAAFF. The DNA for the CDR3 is TGTGCCAGCAGTGACACCGGGGGTTTGGCGGCTTTCTTT.